Presented here are 22 T cell receptor beta chains from one specimen sequenced in a study of vaccination effects on CD4 cells after COVID-19. Measured with immunoSEQ multiplex PCR; TCRdb has only the in-frame clones, and not every one. The repertoire holds roughly 35,000 clones, approximately 81% seen once, with more than 6.5% in the top ten. These TCRs' antigens remain unknown. Following culture for more than 9 days, CD4+ T cells were isolated. The person's infection with SARS-CoV-2, confirmed by PCR, took place between March and December 2020. Of the BNT162b2 and mRNA-1273 vaccines, participants received two doses of one or the other. The material sequenced was CD4+ T cells from PBMCs cultured without peptide, taken after COVID-19 vaccination. These receptors came from a human donor who had a prior SARS-CoV-2 infection.

This clone was seen a handful of times. V and J are TRBV5-1 and TRBJ2-5, with 8 bases lining up with TRBD2. Germline V gene data show CDR1 as SGHRS and CDR2 as YFSETQ. The CDR3 runs 17 residues. V gave up 0 bases and J gave up 5 bases; unmatched junction bases: 12. CDR3 protein: CASSLGFVGGATETQYF. The CDR3 region has the DNA TGCGCCAGCAGCTTGGGATTTGTCGGGGGGGCCACCGAGACCCAGTACTTC.

This clone was observed a single time. This rearrangement joins TRBV11-3 to TRBJ2-7, with D perhaps TRBD1 (6 bases). The CDR3 has 14 amino acids. Trimming shortened V by 3 bases and J by 2 bases, and 11 bases separated the two germline ends. Germline V gene lookup returns CDR1 SGHNT and CDR2 YENEEA. Here the CDR3 DNA reads TGTGCCAGCAGCTTCCAGGGGCAAACCTACGAGCAGTACTTC. Translated: CASSFQGQTYEQYF.

The chain recombines TRBV18 with TRBJ1-6; 9 bases match TRBD1. Germline lookup yields CDR1 KGHSH and CDR2 LQKENI. Germline trimming cut 6 bases from V and 9 bases from J; bases unmatched to any gene: 6. The CDR3 has 14 amino acids. CDR3 DNA: TGTGCCAGCTCCGGAACAGGGGGCACTTCACCCCTCCACTTT. Translation: CASSGTGGTSPLHF.

The J gene is TRBJ2-3, the V gene TRBV2, with 7 positions matching TRBD2. The trim removed 6 bases at V and 0 bases at J, leaving 3 bases unmatched. There are 14 residues in the CDR3. The germline V gene has CDR1 SNHLY and CDR2 FYNNEI. The CDR3 region is CASRGAGSTDTQYF. In DNA, the CDR3 is TGTGCCAGCAGGGGAGCGGGGAGCACAGATACGCAGTATTTT.

This chain's CDR3 is CASSAQGWYQPQHF. The CDR3 DNA reads TGTGCCAGCAGTGCACAGGGTTGGTATCAGCCCCAGCATTTT. The chain has TRBV6-2 or TRBV6-3 and TRBJ1-5; the D gene is possibly TRBD1 (6 bases). V was cut by 5 bases and J by 5 bases, with 13 bases left in between. CDR1 is MNHEY, CDR2 SVGEGT, per germline. CDR3 length equals 14 residues.

The table lists this clone with a count of one. The V gene is TRBV15, the J gene TRBJ1-2; TRBD1 agrees at 11 bases. The CDR3 spans 15 residues. Losses at the gene ends were 5 bases for V and 7 bases for J; bases not matched to a gene: 9. Germline V lookup: CDR1 LNHNV, CDR2 YYDKDF (reference sequence). CDR3 DNA sequence: TGTGCCACCAGCTATCCGGGACAGGGGGGAATTGGCTACACCTTC. Protein: CATSYPGQGGIGYTF.

The rearrangement uses TRBV10-2 and TRBJ1-2; D is undetermined. This CDR3 spans 15 amino acids. The germline gives CDR1 WSHSY, CDR2 SAAADI. V was trimmed by 2 bases and J by 3 bases, leaving 13 bases between them. CDR3 sequence (DNA): TGCGCCAGCAGTGAGCTGAGGTCTTCTGACTATGGCTACACCTTC. This encodes CASSELRSSDYGYTF.

This clone was seen only once. The chain recombines TRBV27 with TRBJ2-3; D is undetermined. Germline assignment: CDR1 MNHEY and CDR2 SMNVEV (reference sequence). Trimming cost V 2 bases and J 4 bases, with 7 bases left between them. This CDR3 is built from 13 residues. CDR3 DNA sequence: TGTGCCAGCAGTTTACACGGCGCAGATACGCAGTATTTT. Its protein product is CASSLHGADTQYF.

This rearrangement joins TRBV7-3 to TRBJ2-2; the D gene is possibly TRBD1 (5 bases). Trimming removed 5 bases at V and 6 bases at J, with 7 bases between. CDR3 size: 12 residues. The germline V gene encodes CDR1 SGHTA and CDR2 FQGTGA. The CDR3 DNA is TGTGCCAGCAGCACAGGATCCGGGGAGCTGTTTTTT. This translates into CASSTGSGELFF.

V and J are TRBV6-6 and TRBJ1-2; unclear D gene. Per germline, CDR1 MNHNY and CDR2 SVGAGI (reference sequence). The CDR3 has 11 amino acids. Trimming removed 7 bases from V and 8 bases from J, with 11 bases in between. The DNA for the CDR3 is TGTGCCAGCACGGTCGAAGGCGGCTACACCTTC. It specifies CASTVEGGYTF.

The chain links TRBV15 to TRBJ1-6; 10 bases map to TRBD1. The CDR3 covers 18 residues. Looked up from germline, CDR1 is LNHNV and CDR2 is YYDKDF (reference sequence). The trim removed 1 base at V and 7 bases at J, leaving 10 bases unmatched. The CDR3 bases are TGTGCCACCAGCAGAGGACCTGGACAGGGGGGTGGCAATTCACCCCTCCACTTT. Encoded protein: CATSRGPGQGGGNSPLHF.

This clone occurred a few times. The rearrangement links TRBV2 to TRBJ1-6; tentative D call: TRBD1 (5 bases). V was trimmed by 6 bases and J by 2 bases, leaving 11 bases between them. The germline V gene encodes CDR1 SNHLY and CDR2 FYNNEI. The CDR3 totals 15 residues. In nucleotides, the CDR3 is TGTGCCAGCAGAAACCAGGGTACCTATAATTCACCCCTCCACTTT. This codes for CASRNQGTYNSPLHF. Looking up the rest from reference TRBV2 and TRBJ1-6 gives the full variable domain: EPEVTQTPSHQVTQMGQEVILRCVPISNHLYFYWYRQILGQKVEFLVSFYNNEISEKSEIFDDQFSVERPDGSNFTLKIRSTKLEDSAMYFCASRNQGTYNSPLHFGNGTRLTVT.

Here the CDR3 reads CASSPTAVGGPQHF. CDR3 DNA: TGTGCCAGCTCACCGACAGCCGTTGGGGGGCCCCAGCATTTT. The chain carries TRBV18 and TRBJ1-5; maybe TRBD1 (5 bases). The ends were cut back, 3 bases at V and 9 bases at J, with 15 bases in the middle. Germline lookup yields CDR1 KGHSH and CDR2 LQKENI. CDR3 length: 14 amino acids.

V and J are TRBV2 and TRBJ2-7; D possibly corresponds to TRBD1 (5 bases). V shed 5 bases and J shed 0 bases, with 11 bases lying between them. Looked up from germline, CDR1 is SNHLY and CDR2 is FYNNEI. This CDR3 region has 14 residues. CDR3 DNA: TGTGCCAGCAGTAAGGCAGGGTACTCCTACGAGCAGTACTTC. As protein: CASSKAGYSYEQYF.

The V call is TRBV20-1, the J call TRBJ2-3, with D perhaps TRBD2 (5 bases). Trimming removed 5 bases at V and 9 bases at J, with 12 bases between. CDR1 DFQATT and CDR2 SNEGSKA come from the germline V gene (reference sequence). The CDR3 has 11 amino acids. The CDR3 DNA reads TGCAGTGCTGGACTGTCTGTAACGCAGTATTTT. This sequence encodes CSAGLSVTQYF.

The J gene is TRBJ2-6, the V gene TRBV4-1, with 10 bases that match TRBD1. This CDR3 has 18 residues. Unmatched junction bases numbered 3, after V lost 1 base and J lost 0 bases. Germline assignment: CDR1 MGHRA and CDR2 YSYEKL. The CDR3 region is CASSQGTGGYSGANVLTF. Written as DNA, the CDR3 is TGCGCCAGCAGCCAAGGGACAGGGGGATACTCTGGGGCCAACGTCCTGACTTTC.

The V and J genes are TRBV5-1 and TRBJ2-7; no firm D call. V was cut by 0 bases and J by 0 bases, with 10 bases left in between. This CDR3 contains 15 residues. Germline values: CDR1 SGHRS, CDR2 YFSETQ. The DNA of the CDR3 is TGCGCCAGCAGCTTGGGAAGTTATAGCTCCTACGAGCAGTACTTC. Amino acid sequence: CASSLGSYSSYEQYF.

This clone appeared once. The chain combines TRBV6-5 with TRBJ1-2, with D maybe TRBD1 (5 bases). The CDR3 has 14 amino acids. Looked up from germline, CDR1 is MNHEY and CDR2 is SVGAGI. Between the trimmed V and J ends, which lost 7 bases and 5 bases, there was a span of 17 bases. CDR3 in amino acids: CASKWGSSAYGYTF. CDR3 nucleotide sequence: TGTGCCAGCAAGTGGGGGTCCTCCGCTTATGGCTACACCTTC.

A single count supports this clone. The rearrangement joins TRBV11-1 to TRBJ2-2, with TRBD2 matching 9 bases. Germline trimming cut 5 bases from V and 3 bases from J; bases unmatched to any gene: 7. CDR1 is SGHAT, CDR2 FQDESV, per germline (reference sequence). CDR3 size: 16 residues. CDR3 loop: CASSQLAGVDTGELFF. In DNA form, the CDR3 reads TGTGCCAGCAGCCAATTAGCGGGAGTTGACACCGGGGAGCTGTTTTTT.

V is TRBV29-1 and J is TRBJ2-3; 9 bases line up with TRBD1. CDR1 and CDR2 from the germline V gene are SQVTM and ANQGSEA. This CDR3 spans 13 amino acids. The ends lost 3 bases at V and 4 bases at J; junction bases unmatched: 2. In DNA form, the CDR3 reads TGCAGCGTTGATGGGACAGGGCCAGATACGCAGTATTTT. It is translated as CSVDGTGPDTQYF.

The chain is built from TRBV4-1 and TRBJ2-6; D is unclear. The length of the CDR3 is 15 residues. Germline-derived CDR1 and CDR2 are MGHRA and YSYEKL. The V gene lost 4 bases and the J gene lost 3 bases, with 10 bases spanning the gap. CDR3 coding DNA: TGCGCCAGCAGCCCCCGGGTGGGTGGGGCCAACGTCCTGACTTTC. It yields the protein CASSPRVGGANVLTF.

This rearrangement joins TRBV19 to TRBJ1-5; D gene unclear. The germline V and J ends were trimmed by 1 base and 6 bases, with 22 bases remaining between them. CDR1 is LNHDA and CDR2 is SQIVND in the germline V gene (reference sequence). The CDR3 is made up of 18 amino acids. CDR3 sequence reads: CASSIVLGRGNYGQPQHF. In DNA form, the CDR3 reads TGTGCCAGTAGTATAGTCCTGGGTAGAGGGAACTACGGTCAGCCCCAGCATTTT. Looking up the rest from reference TRBV19 and TRBJ1-5 gives the full variable domain: DGGITQSPKYLFRKEGQNVTLSCEQNLNHDAMYWYRQDPGQGLRLIYYSQIVNDFQKGDIAEGYSVSREKKESFPLTVTSAQKNPTAFYLCASSIVLGRGNYGQPQHFGDGTRLSIL.